Presented here are 27 T cell receptor beta chains from one specimen sequenced in a study of T-cell reconstitution after alpha-beta-depleted transplantation in children (dated by TCRdb to the mid-2010s). Preparation of the library involved PCR. Reads for this sample came from an Illumina HiSeq 2500. To normalize quantification of the TCRbeta repertoire, the TCR libraries were built with molecular barcoding that relied on unique molecular identifiers. Clones were called with MiXCR by TCRdb after fastp trimmed the public reads at Q25, and only in-frame beta chains were retained. Entries are consolidated by CDR3 protein sequence, retaining the most common genes and DNA. The sample profile shows about 260,000 distinct CDR3 sequences; roughly 8.2% of them were found once. Just under 6.5% of the sample comes from the top ten. This specimen's treatment or condition label, interpreted: allogeneic hematopoietic cell transplantation with graft depleted of TCRalphabeta T cells and CD19 B cells.

The sample consisted of PBMCs, mostly from graft donor cells, taken 180 days after TCRalphabeta/CD19-depleted stem cell transplant. These TCRs come from a male patient younger than 18 who had a stem cell transplant for acute lymphoblastic leukemia, so the T cells may come from the graft donor.

This clonotype was found many times. V and J are TRBV7-2 and TRBJ2-4, with D unresolved. CDR3 length equals 15 residues. Germline loops: CDR1 SGHTA, CDR2 FQGNSA. V lost 3 bases and J 0 bases, leaving 9 bases between the germline ends. Written as DNA, the CDR3 is TGTGCCAGCAGCTTCGAGCTCTTAGCCAAAAACATTCAGTACTTC. Protein product: CASSFELLAKNIQYF.

There are many counts of this clonotype. The CDR3 is CASSLAEGYEQYF. CDR3 nucleotide sequence: TGCGCCAGCAGCTTGGCCGAGGGTTACGAGCAGTACTTC. The V gene is TRBV5-1, the J gene TRBJ2-7; tentatively, D is TRBD2 (5 bases). The CDR3 runs 13 residues. CDR1 and CDR2 (germline): SGHRS, YFSETQ. With 0 bases removed from V and 4 bases from J, the gap between germline ends came to 8 bases.

This clonotype was picked up a small number of times. This chain uses TRBV18 with TRBJ2-7; 7 positions agree with TRBD1. Germline CDR1 and CDR2: KGHSH and LQKENI. The CDR3 length is 15 residues. V shed 3 bases, J shed 0 bases, and the junction held 5 bases outside the gene matches. The CDR3 loop reads CASSPSDRASYEQYF. The CDR3 nucleotides are TGTGCCAGCTCACCTTCTGACAGGGCCTCCTACGAGCAGTACTTC.

This clonotype was counted many times. V and J are TRBV29-1 and TRBJ2-5; TRBD1 or TRBD2 may be the D gene (5 bases each). Trimming pared 6 bases from V and 7 bases from J, leaving 18 bases between. Per germline, CDR1 SQVTM and CDR2 ANQGSEA. The CDR3 contains 13 residues. Written as DNA, the CDR3 is TGCAGCGTATCCGGGACGGCTGGCGTGACCCAGTACTTC. This translates into CSVSGTAGVTQYF.

This clonotype was recorded many times. The rearrangement joins TRBV24-1 to TRBJ1-6; TRBD1 matches 8 bases. The CDR3 runs to 14 residues. CDR1 KGHDR and CDR2 SFDVKD come from the germline V gene. V lost 8 bases, J lost 7 bases, and 6 bases stayed unmatched. CDR3 DNA: TGTGCCACCACCAGGACAGGGACGAATTCACCCCTCCACTTT. Its protein product is CATTRTGTNSPLHF.

This clonotype was seen at least ten times. The chain has TRBV28 and TRBJ2-1; TRBD2 aligns across 16 bases. Germline V gene data show CDR1 as MDHEN and CDR2 as SYDVKM. The CDR3 loop spans 18 amino acids. V lost 4 bases, J lost 7 bases, and 10 bases stayed unmatched. This chain's CDR3 is CASSSPGLAGGPVNEQFF. CDR3 DNA: TGTGCCAGCAGTTCTCCGGGACTAGCGGGAGGGCCAGTGAATGAGCAGTTCTTC.

This clonotype was seen repeatedly, ten times or more. The chain recombines TRBV7-9 with TRBJ1-4; D ambiguous. Germline V gene data show CDR1 as SEHNR and CDR2 as FQNEAQ (reference sequence). This CDR3 contains 15 residues. With 5 bases removed from V and 3 bases from J, the gap between germline ends came to 13 bases. The DNA for the CDR3 is TGTGCCAGCAGCCACTCGACAACGGCTAATGAAAAACTGTTTTTT. Amino acids: CASSHSTTANEKLFF.

This clonotype came up many times. J is TRBJ2-5 and V is TRBV4-2; possible D gene TRBD2, 6 bases. Trimming stripped 0 bases from V and 4 bases from J, with 9 bases between. From germline, CDR1 is LGHNA and CDR2 YNFKEQ. The CDR3 loop spans 14 amino acids. Here the CDR3 reads CASSQDRGVETQYF. The CDR3 nucleotides read TGTGCCAGCAGCCAAGATCGCGGGGTAGAGACCCAGTACTTC.

The table lists this clonotype with many counts. The chain couples TRBV18 to TRBJ1-1; TRBD1 might be the D (6 bases). Germline loops: CDR1 KGHSH, CDR2 LQKENI. The CDR3 is 13 amino acids. Trimming removed 0 bases at V and 7 bases at J, with 9 bases between. The CDR3 spells CASSPPAGVEAFF. As DNA, the CDR3 is TGTGCCAGCTCACCACCGGCAGGGGTTGAAGCTTTCTTT.

This clonotype was seen only a few times. V and J are TRBV2 and TRBJ2-1; D is possibly TRBD1 (5 bases). This CDR3 spans 10 amino acids. Germline-derived CDR1 and CDR2 are SNHLY and FYNNEI. The V gene lost 7 bases and the J gene lost 8 bases, with 6 bases spanning the gap. CDR3 nucleotides: TGTGCCAGCAAGGGGCATGAGCAGTTCTTC. It yields the protein CASKGHEQFF.

This chain links TRBV28 with TRBJ1-5; D is ambiguous. The CDR3 loop spans 17 amino acids. V lost 6 bases to trimming and J lost 3 bases, with 21 bases between them. Germline CDR1 is MDHEN and CDR2 is SYDVKM. The CDR3 nucleotides are TGTGCCAGCAGCCACAACCCGACTGCAAGCCTCAATCAGCCCCAGCATTTT. Encoded protein: CASSHNPTASLNQPQHF.

The sample holds many counts of this clonotype. The chain employs TRBV12-3 or TRBV12-4 and TRBJ2-3, with TRBD2 matching over 10 bases. V lost 1 base and J lost 4; bases outside the gene matches: 2. This CDR3 has 15 residues. In DNA, the CDR3 is TGTGCCAGCAGTTTAGAGCGGGGGGGCTCAGATACGCAGTATTTT. This gives the protein CASSLERGGSDTQYF.

Many counts were recorded for this clonotype. The genes are TRBV10-2 and TRBJ2-2, with 8 nucleotides matching TRBD2. The CDR3 runs to 16 residues. Germline loops: CDR1 WSHSY, CDR2 SAAADI. J lost 4 bases, V lost 0 bases, and 4 bases had no gene match. CDR3 sequence (DNA): TGCGCCAGCAGTGAGTCCAGACTAGCGAGCACCGGGGAGCTGTTTTTT. Its protein is CASSESRLASTGELFF.

Ten or more counts support this clonotype. This chain uses TRBV7-9 with TRBJ1-1; no clear D. From germline, CDR1 is SEHNR and CDR2 FQNEAQ (reference sequence). The V and J ends lost 1 base and 11 bases respectively, with 17 bases between them. The CDR3 is 14 amino acids. The CDR3 protein is CASSLVERFRVAFF. The DNA of the CDR3 is TGTGCCAGCAGCTTAGTGGAACGGTTCCGGGTTGCTTTCTTT.

This clonotype has at least ten counts. V gene TRBV20-1 combines with J gene TRBJ1-3, with 8 bases identical to TRBD1. Germline CDR1 reads DFQATT; CDR2 reads SNEGSKA (reference sequence). The CDR3 runs 17 residues. Germline trimming cut 2 bases from V and 8 bases from J; bases unmatched to any gene: 17. This CDR3 is CSARWDPDRVQGDTIYF. The CDR3 bases are TGCAGTGCTAGATGGGACCCGGACAGGGTACAGGGAGACACCATATATTTT.

This clonotype was counted at least ten times. The V and J genes are TRBV15 and TRBJ1-2; the D is unclear. V lost 0 bases and J lost 3, with 5 bases in between. From germline, CDR1 is LNHNV and CDR2 YYDKDF (reference sequence). This CDR3 region has 13 residues. Written as DNA, the CDR3 is TGTGCCACCAGCAGAGAGGGGTACTATGGCTACACCTTC. Its protein product is CATSREGYYGYTF.

This clonotype was seen ten or more times. The chain has TRBV5-1 and TRBJ1-2; D is perhaps TRBD1 (5 bases). V was clipped by 4 bases and J by 4 bases, with 14 bases between them. The CDR3 consists of 14 residues. Germline-derived CDR1 and CDR2 are SGHRS and YFSETQ. The CDR3 DNA sequence: TGCGCCAGCAGCAGGGGCAGGGAGACCTATGGCTACACCTTC. Translation: CASSRGRETYGYTF.

This clonotype was counted many times. This chain joins TRBV6-5 and TRBJ1-1, with D hard to call. Germline V CDR1 and CDR2: MNHEY, SVGAGI. V shed 5 bases and J shed 5 bases, with 9 bases lying between them. The CDR3 loop spans 12 amino acids. The CDR3 is CASSKHPTEAFF. In DNA, the CDR3 is TGTGCCAGCAGTAAACATCCGACTGAAGCTTTCTTT.

This clonotype was recorded many times. The chain carries TRBV5-1 and TRBJ2-3; TRBD2 aligns across 13 bases. Losses at the gene ends were 5 bases for V and 2 bases for J; bases not matched to a gene: 5. The CDR3 covers 16 residues. CDR1 and CDR2 (germline): SGHRS, YFSETQ. CDR3 in DNA: TGCGCCAGCAGTCGGGGACTAGCGGGGTACACAGATACGCAGTATTTT. It specifies CASSRGLAGYTDTQYF.

This clonotype was recorded at least ten times. V gene TRBV7-9 combines with J gene TRBJ2-4; D remains unclear. V lost 4 bases and J 3 bases, leaving 4 bases between the germline ends. CDR3 length: 12 residues. Germline V lookup: CDR1 SEHNR, CDR2 FQNEAQ (reference sequence). The DNA of the CDR3 is TGTGCCAGCAGCTACCTCAAAAACATTCAGTACTTC. Encoded protein: CASSYLKNIQYF.

This clonotype was seen ten or more times. This rearrangement joins TRBV21-1 to TRBJ2-4; the table's D gene call, TRBD1, was not cross checked with the DNA. TRBV21-1 constitutes a pseudogene. This CDR3 is built from 17 residues. CDR3 sequence (DNA): TGTGCCAGCAGCAAAGCGGGGACAGAGCTAGCCAAAAACATTCAGTACTTC. Protein product: CASSKAGTELAKNIQYF.

There are a few counts of this clonotype. The chain is built from TRBV18 and TRBJ2-7; D not resolved. Per the germline V gene, CDR1 is KGHSH and CDR2 is LQKENI. This CDR3 is 11 amino acids long. Trimming removed 6 bases from V and 7 bases from J, with 10 bases in between. In nucleotides, the CDR3 is TGTGCCAGCTCCCCATCTGTGGAGCAGTACTTC. It codes for CASSPSVEQYF.

In this sample, this clonotype turned up many times. The chain employs TRBV11-2 and TRBJ2-3; no reliable D call. Germline V gene sequence: CDR1 SGHAT, CDR2 FQNNGV. Between the trimmed V and J ends, which lost 4 bases and 4 bases, there was a span of 9 bases. The CDR3 is 13 amino acids. CDR3 sequence (DNA): TGTGCCAGCAGCTCTAAATCCGCAGATACGCAGTATTTT. Translated: CASSSKSADTQYF.

This clonotype showed up many times. The V and J genes are TRBV7-6 and TRBJ2-7, with a weak D call TRBD2 (7 bases). The CDR3 has 16 residues. The germline V and J ends were trimmed by 1 base and 3 bases, with 16 bases remaining between them. Germline V CDR1 and CDR2: SGHVS, FNYEAQ. The CDR3 reads CASSLGGGGQFYEQYF. CDR3 DNA sequence: TGTGCCAGCAGCTTAGGGGGCGGGGGACAATTCTACGAGCAGTACTTC.

This clonotype appeared many times. The CDR3 loop is CASSLGPRGSSYNEQFF. For the CDR3, the DNA is TGTGCCAGCAGCTTAGGTCCTCGCGGGAGCTCCTACAATGAGCAGTTCTTC. This chain uses TRBV7-6 with TRBJ2-1, with 7 bases fitting TRBD2. Per germline, CDR1 SGHVS and CDR2 FNYEAQ. V lost 1 base to trimming and J lost 0 bases; unmatched junction nucleotides: 6. This CDR3 contains 17 residues.

Concerning this clonotype: A much more abundant neighbour one base away suggests this may be a read error. The V gene is TRBV4-1, the J gene TRBJ2-7; 10 bases are shared with TRBD1. Germline trimming cut 3 bases from V and 0 bases from J; bases unmatched to any gene: 5. Germline CDR1 reads MGHRA; CDR2 reads YSYEKL. The CDR3 length is 16 residues. CDR3 amino acids: CASSHPGQGISYEQYF. Written as DNA, the CDR3 is TGCGCCAGCAGCCACCCGGGACAGGGGATCTCCTACGAGCAGTACTTC.

This clonotype was observed many times. The genes are TRBV28 and TRBJ2-3, with 7 positions matching TRBD2. In germline, CDR1 is MDHEN, CDR2 SYDVKM. CDR3 length: 15 residues. Losses at the gene ends were 5 bases for V and 4 bases for J; bases not matched to a gene: 9. CDR3 region: CASSLPGAGADTQYF. The CDR3 DNA sequence: TGTGCCAGCAGTCTCCCCGGTGCGGGAGCAGATACGCAGTATTTT.